These 4 T cell receptor beta chains were sequenced from one sample in a study of blood T cells in healthy people across ages. Alongside a J-beta primer mix, a sample-barcoded 5' primer served in a second PCR lasting roughly 6 to 12 cycles. In TCRdb, the 5' RACE reads were re-called with MiXCR into one record per CDR3 protein. This table holds roughly 1.9 million distinct CDR3 sequences, roughly two fifths found once. The sequencing input was blood. The source of these receptors is a human donor in good health.

This clonotype was found a few times. V usage is TRBV29-1 and J usage is TRBJ2-5; 9 bases line up with TRBD2. The ends lost 4 bases at V and 4 bases at J; junction bases unmatched: 7. This CDR3 is 14 amino acids long. Germline V gene sequence: CDR1 SQVTM, CDR2 ANQGSEA. The CDR3: CSVGRGGLGETQYF. As DNA, the CDR3 is TGCAGCGTTGGGCGGGGGGGCCTTGGAGAGACCCAGTACTTC.

The J gene is TRBJ2-2, the V gene TRBV7-2, with 12 bases identical to TRBD2. CDR3 length equals 18 residues. Germline CDR1 is SGHTA and CDR2 is FQGNSA. Trimming took 3 bases from V and 1 from J; bases not matched to a gene: 6. DNA of the CDR3: TGTGCCAGCAGCTTCTCGACTAGCGGGGGCCAGAACACCGGGGAGCTGTTTTTT. Its translation is CASSFSTSGGQNTGELFF.

This chain joins TRBV15 and TRBJ1-1; tentatively, D is TRBD1 (5 bases). This CDR3 comprises 16 residues. The germline V gene encodes CDR1 LNHNV and CDR2 YYDKDF (reference sequence). V was clipped by 0 bases and J by 4 bases, with 15 bases between them. The DNA for the CDR3 is TGTGCCACCAGCAGAGATAAGGGATGGGGCGGCACTGAAGCTTTCTTT. Translation: CATSRDKGWGGTEAFF.

This chain joins TRBV28 and TRBJ1-2; D uncertain. The CDR3 runs to 13 residues. CDR1 and CDR2 from the germline V gene are MDHEN and SYDVKM. The V gene lost 5 bases and the J gene lost 4 bases, with 11 bases spanning the gap. The DNA for the CDR3 is TGTGCCAGCAGTCTCAGTGTGGTCTATGGCTACACCTTC. Protein sequence: CASSLSVVYGYTF.